Shown below are 5 T cell receptor beta chains from a single sample sequenced in a study of tumor-infiltrating lymphocytes in primary liver carcinoma. The input was around 0.5 ug total RNA; TCR beta cDNA was made from it with a constant-region primer. Modified slightly, ARM-PCR produced TCR beta libraries over three nested multiplex PCR rounds. A C-beta reverse primer was combined with TRBV1-TRBV30 forward primers in the first two PCR rounds, and each round had roughly 9 cycles. TCRdb re-derived calls from the multiplex PCR reads in MiXCR, one entry per CDR3 protein. The sample holds about 120,000 distinct CDR3 sequences, less than 75% seen once. Taking about 19-31 mg of unsorted bulk tissue, the authors co-extracted RNA and DNA. What was sequenced was tumor-adjacent normal liver tissue. These TCRs come from a woman aged 60-75 years with primary liver carcinoma and hepatitis B virus infection.

V and J are TRBV20-1 and TRBJ2-5; 14 positions agree with TRBD2. V shed 0 bases and J 4 bases; nucleotides not matched to a gene: 7. Germline CDR1 reads DFQATT; CDR2 reads SNEGSKA (reference sequence). The CDR3 sequence is 17 residues long. The chain's CDR3 is CSARDGTSGSIVETQYF. The CDR3 DNA sequence: TGCAGTGCTAGAGACGGGACTAGCGGGAGTATCGTAGAGACCCAGTACTTC.

As for this clonotype: A read error may account for a junction end that differs from germline. V usage is TRBV11-2 and J usage is TRBJ2-7; 8 bases are a match to TRBD2. Germline V gives CDR1 SGHAT, CDR2 FQNNGV. This CDR3 spans 18 amino acids. The DNA of the CDR3 is TGTGCCGGCAGCCTACCAGCGGGAGCCGCTCAACTTTTCTACGAGCAGTATTTC. This codes for CAGSLPAGAAQLFYEQYF. Full variable domain (missing parts from reference TRBV11-2 and TRBJ2-7): EAGVAQSPRYKIIEKRQSVAFWCNPISGHATLYWYQQILGQGPKLLIQFQNNGVVDDSQLPKDRFSAERLKGVDSTLKIQPAKLEDSAVYLCAGSLPAGAAQLFYEQYFGPGTRLTVT.

This rearrangement joins TRBV24-1 to TRBJ2-2, with TRBD1 identical over 7 bases. Germline trimming cut 8 bases from V and 5 bases from J; bases unmatched to any gene: 10. Germline CDR1 is KGHDR and CDR2 is SFDVKD. The CDR3 sequence is 15 residues long. CDR3 nucleotide sequence: TGTGCCACCAAGGGGGCCGAGGGCACAACCGGGGAGCTGTTTTTT. As protein: CATKGAEGTTGELFF.

With respect to this clonotype: The CDR3 does not close with the conserved phenylalanine or tryptophan, likely indicating a read error. The chain has TRBV2 and TRBJ1-1; TRBD1 might be the D (6 bases). From germline, CDR1 is SNHLY and CDR2 FYNNEI. The length of the CDR3 is 15 residues. With 4 bases removed from V and 2 bases from J, the gap between germline ends came to 14 bases. The CDR3 sequence: CASSVARQVNTEAFL. DNA for the CDR3: TGTGCCAGCAGTGTGGCGCGACAGGTAAACACTGAAGCTTTCCTC.

To note about this clonotype: Possible read error: a much larger clone is one base away. J is TRBJ1-4 and V is TRBV7-9; D is unresolved. The CDR3 extends over 17 amino acids. Germline V gene lookup returns CDR1 SEHNR and CDR2 FQNEAQ (reference sequence). In DNA, the CDR3 is TGTGCCAGCAGCTTAGACTTGGGCACTTCAACTAATGAAAAACTGGTTTTT. Its protein product is CASSLDLGTSTNEKLVF.